This TCR beta chain stems from a study of human T cells and chemical hapten exposure (dated by TCRdb to the early 2020s). Some background on the complete study: For sensitization, 2% DPC in acetone was applied to a 2 cm by 2 cm area of upper inner arm skin. Throughout the approximately 24-week study period, patients were also given weekly therapeutic DPC doses on the scalp. Patch testing on the upper back used Finn chambers containing 0.01% DPC, with scoring done after 6 days according to International Contact Dermatitis Research Group standards. Most of the patients in the cohort were female, and the cohort covered alopecia areata with under or over 50% scalp involvement, alopecia totalis and alopecia universalis. Libraries were pooled for sequencing, and variation in per-sample TCR yields was attributed mainly to small differences in library volumes within the pool. This study followed changes in the peripheral blood TCR repertoire in vivo during primary and secondary sensitization of alopecia patients to the hapten diphenylcyclopropenone (DPC). Blood was sampled from patients pre-sensitization (week 0) and at 2, 6 and about 24 weeks after DPC sensitization. Under 30 alopecia patients gave blood for TCR sequencing at one to four time points (pre-sensitization, 2, 6 and 24 weeks). The study at large found these results: No change with DPC sensitization was found in the number of TCRs above 1 in 1000 frequency, and no evidence of global repertoire structure alterations was found. Compared with pre-sensitization or healthy control sets, expanded TCRs formed significantly more large CDR3 similarity clusters, which is consistent with antigen-driven responses. Alopecia, a presumed autoimmune disease, was present in all patients, so the immune response of the patients might differ from that of healthy individuals. Repeated subsampling changed both the strength of the expansion versus patch-test correlation and the threshold at which that correlation became significant. A positive correlation was found between the number of PT1 expanded TCRs and patch test score, with significance reached at thresholds 8, 16 and 32 but not 4.

This clonotype has just a few counts. Its cognate antigen has yet to be identified. No much larger clone exists at a distance of one base, and base qualities are not known. V is reduced by 1 base and J by 4 bases, leaving a spacing of 16 bases between them. From its cysteine to its phenylalanine, the CDR3 spans 16 amino acids. The entry retains the CDR3 DNA only, 48 bases that are in frame from base 1. As encoded in the germline V gene (reference sequence), CDR1 is LNHNV while CDR2 is YYDKDF. The label giving this sample's time point can be read as: patch test 1, 2 weeks after DPC sensitization. The treatment or condition label, as the study defines it: therapeutic diphenylcyclopropenone sensitization with weekly scalp DPC. Blood at each patch-test visit was drawn before the patch test was applied. Patients were considered eligible if aged 18 to 70, diagnosed with alopecia and deemed suitable for DPC therapy, and patients were excluded if pregnant. Total RNA was isolated from unfractionated whole blood collected in Tempus Blood RNA tubes.

Library preparation used RACE. Reads for this sample came from a NextSeq 500. During library preparation, unique molecular identifiers were attached to individual cDNA molecules so that TCRs could be counted in a quantitative, reproducible way. For every blood RNA sample, sequencing covered both the TCR alpha and TCR beta chains. In the source study's methods: A median of around 100,000 TCRs per sample was observed, with a range of about 20,000 to 750,000. V, J and CDR3 annotation of the TCR reads was carried out using the Decombinator software suite. For PS versus PT1 abundance plots, all samples were subsampled to the same number of TCRs (28,000). TCRs were defined as expanded if absent before sensitization and observed at least eight times at the 2-week time point. The public reads were reprocessed in TCRdb via fastp at Q25 and MiXCR, keeping in-frame beta chains. CDR3 protein duplicates are merged, each entry listing the most common genes and DNA. The V and J calls here are based on TCRdb, not the publication. Across this sample there are fewer than 150,000 distinct CDR3 sequences, with roughly 15% seen only once. Over 0.85% of the sample is taken by the ten largest.

The chain is encoded by TRBV15 joined to TRBJ1-1, with no reliable assignment of the D segment. The sequence derives from a man aged 18 to 29 with alopecia areata. Some clones in this sample may be carry-over from other donors' samples. Material: whole blood, obtained in connection with sensitization to the hapten diphenylcyclopropenone (DPC). The DNA sequence is TGTGCCACCAGCAGAGGGAAGGGTGGCCAGAGCACTGAAGCTTTCTTT. Its protein product is CATSRGKGGQSTEAFF.